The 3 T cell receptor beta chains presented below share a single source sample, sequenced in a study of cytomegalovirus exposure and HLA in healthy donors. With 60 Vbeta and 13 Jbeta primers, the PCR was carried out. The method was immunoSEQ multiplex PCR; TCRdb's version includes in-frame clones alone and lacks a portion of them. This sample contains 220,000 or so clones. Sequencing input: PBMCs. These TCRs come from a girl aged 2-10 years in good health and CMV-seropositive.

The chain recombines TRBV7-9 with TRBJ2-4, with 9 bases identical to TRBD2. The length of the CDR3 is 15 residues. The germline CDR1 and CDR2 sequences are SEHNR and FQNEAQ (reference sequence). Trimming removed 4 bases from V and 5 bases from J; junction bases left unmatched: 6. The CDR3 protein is CASSSQTSGENIQYF. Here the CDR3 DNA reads TGTGCCAGCAGCTCCCAGACTAGCGGCGAAAACATTCAGTACTTC.

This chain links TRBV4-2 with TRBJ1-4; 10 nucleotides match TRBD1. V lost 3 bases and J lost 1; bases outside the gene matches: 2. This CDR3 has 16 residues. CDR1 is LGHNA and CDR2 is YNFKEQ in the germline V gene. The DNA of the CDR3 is TGTGCCAGCAGCCAGTGGACAGGGGGAACTAATGAAAAACTGTTTTTT. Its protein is CASSQWTGGTNEKLFF.

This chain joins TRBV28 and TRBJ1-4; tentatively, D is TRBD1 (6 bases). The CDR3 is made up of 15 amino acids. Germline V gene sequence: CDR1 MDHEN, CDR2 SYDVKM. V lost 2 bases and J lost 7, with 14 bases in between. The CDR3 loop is CASSLGGARGEKLFF. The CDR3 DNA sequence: TGTGCCAGCAGTTTAGGGGGGGCCAGGGGTGAAAAACTGTTTTTT.